This is a list of T cell receptor beta chains from one sample in a study of identical twins. One entry per CDR3 protein, called by TCRdb with MiXCR from the 5' RACE reads. The profile shows 240,000 or so distinct CDR3 sequences, 10% to 15% of them singletons. These records were also assigned to another study, of yellow fever vaccine responses in identical twins.

Sequencing used memory (CD45RO+) T cells sorted from blood. Receptor source: a woman younger than 35 in good health. CDR3s include the opening cysteine and the closing phenylalanine or tryptophan. Fields, in order: J gene, D gene, V gene, clone size, CDR3 protein, CDR3 DNA. A D gene is named only where the DNA matches it firmly. The listing skips clone size in some rows; elsewhere it reads once, few, many or a size class.

TRBJ2-3	.	TRBV20-1	few	CSARAGEGDTQYF	TGCAGTGCTAGGGCCGGAGAGGGAGATACGCAGTATTTT
TRBJ2-5	TRBD1	TRBV11-3	.	CASSRTGGSQETQYF	TGTGCCAGCAGTCGGACAGGGGGCTCGCAAGAGACCCAGTACTTC
TRBJ2-3	.	TRBV20-1	.	CSAREVGSGKSSDTQYF	TGCAGTGCTAGAGAGGTTGGCTCAGGAAAATCTTCAGATACGCAGTATTTT
TRBJ1-1	.	TRBV29-1	.	CSGDIVGTEAFF	TGCAGCGGCGACATCGTCGGCACTGAAGCTTTCTTT
TRBJ2-1	TRBD2	TRBV5-1	.	CASSLALAGAGEQFF	TGCGCCAGCAGCTTGGCTCTAGCGGGGGCGGGGGAGCAGTTCTTC
TRBJ2-7	.	TRBV28	.	CASGTYEQYF	TGTGCCAGCGGAACCTACGAGCAGTACTTC
TRBJ2-5	.	TRBV28	.	CASSSPGQRGQETQYF	TGTGCCAGCAGTTCACCCGGACAGAGGGGACAAGAGACCCAGTACTTC
TRBJ2-5	TRBD2	TRBV28	few	CASRSSGREGLGETQYF	TGTGCCAGCAGATCCTCCGGGCGGGAGGGCCTTGGGGAGACCCAGTACTTC
TRBJ1-1	.	TRBV9	few	CASSVEGNRHTEAFF	TGTGCCAGCAGCGTAGAAGGTAACAGGCACACTGAAGCTTTCTTT
TRBJ2-7	TRBD1	TRBV29-1	few	CSVHVPGQGLVPYEQYF	TGCAGCGTCCACGTCCCGGGACAGGGCTTAGTCCCCTACGAGCAGTACTTC
TRBJ2-1	.	TRBV25-1	.	CASKPGGSYNEQFF	TGTGCCAGCAAGCCAGGCGGATCCTACAATGAGCAGTTCTTC
TRBJ2-7	TRBD1	TRBV6-5	few	CASSTPSDRLRYEQYF	TGTGCCAGCAGTACTCCCTCGGACAGGCTACGCTACGAGCAGTACTTC
TRBJ2-7	TRBD2	TRBV7-2	once	CASSSSGPREQYEQYF	TGTGCCAGCAGCTCTAGTGGGCCGCGGGAGCAGTACGAGCAGTACTTC
TRBJ2-2	.	TRBV7-6	.	CASSLAPRHTGELFF	TGTGCCAGCAGCTTAGCGCCCAGGCACACCGGGGAGCTGTTTTTT
TRBJ2-1	TRBD2	TRBV10-1	.	CASRETSGSHEQFF	TGCGCCAGCAGAGAGACTAGCGGGAGTCATGAGCAGTTCTTC
TRBJ2-2	.	TRBV5-1	many	CASSPGLGGNTGELFF	TGCGCCAGCAGCCCAGGGCTGGGCGGGAACACCGGGGAGCTGTTTTTT
TRBJ2-3	TRBD1	TRBV20-1	few	CSAQGQADTQYF	TGCAGTGCACAGGGACAGGCAGATACGCAGTATTTT
TRBJ2-3	TRBD2	TRBV24-1	.	CATRGLAGTDTQYF	TGTGCCACCAGGGGACTAGCGGGCACAGATACGCAGTATTTT
TRBJ2-3	.	TRBV4-2	.	CASSQGREADTQYF	TGTGCCAGCAGCCAAGGACGGGAAGCAGATACGCAGTATTTT
TRBJ2-7	.	TRBV5-4	few	CASGRYDGPYEQYF	TGTGCCAGCGGGCGTTATGACGGACCCTACGAGCAGTACTTC
TRBJ2-5	.	TRBV29-1	few	CSVVPGRQETQYF	TGCAGCGTAGTACCGGGGCGTCAAGAGACCCAGTACTTC
TRBJ2-3	.	TRBV28	.	CASSLSVGLGTDTQYF	TGTGCCAGCAGTTTATCGGTCGGGTTGGGCACAGATACGCAGTATTTT
TRBJ2-3	.	TRBV20-1	.	CSARGTHTDTQYF	TGCAGTGCTAGAGGGACTCACACAGATACGCAGTATTTT
TRBJ2-7	TRBD2	TRBV7-2	.	CASSSREAGTTYEQYF	TGTGCCAGCAGCTCCCGAGAAGCGGGGACCACCTACGAGCAGTACTTC
TRBJ2-7	TRBD2	TRBV2	many	CASSASGVSYEQYF	TGTGCCAGCAGTGCTAGCGGGGTCTCCTACGAGCAGTACTTC
TRBJ2-7	.	TRBV9	few	CASSVAASLGSDEQYF	TGTGCCAGCAGCGTAGCGGCATCCCTAGGGAGTGACGAGCAGTACTTC
TRBJ2-1	.	TRBV5-6	few	CASSLYVSSYNEQFF	TGTGCCAGCAGCTTGTATGTGAGCTCCTACAATGAGCAGTTCTTC
TRBJ2-1	.	TRBV20-1	.	CSASGSRDNEQFF	TGCAGTGCTAGTGGCTCTCGGGACAATGAGCAGTTCTTC
TRBJ2-3	.	TRBV20-1	few	CSARGFRASTDTQYF	TGCAGTGCTAGAGGATTTAGGGCTAGCACAGATACGCAGTATTTT
TRBJ2-7	.	TRBV7-2	few	CASSLVAGPDEQYF	TGTGCCAGCAGCTTAGTGGCAGGGCCTGACGAGCAGTACTTC
TRBJ2-7	TRBD2	TRBV27	.	CASISGRDHEQYF	TGTGCCAGCATTAGTGGGAGGGACCACGAGCAGTACTTC
TRBJ2-7	TRBD1	TRBV7-2	.	CASSLGNRGYEQYF	TGTGCCAGCAGCTTAGGTAACAGGGGCTACGAGCAGTACTTC
TRBJ1-4	.	TRBV20-1	few	CSVAALGNKNNEKLFF	TGCAGTGTCGCTGCTCTGGGAAACAAAAACAACGAAAAACTGTTTTTT
TRBJ2-1	.	TRBV13	.	CASSPRQIYNEQFF	TGTGCCAGCAGCCCGAGACAGATATACAATGAGCAGTTCTTC
TRBJ2-5	TRBD2	TRBV10-3	many	CAISERVSASGTQETQYF	TGTGCCATCAGTGAAAGGGTTTCGGCTAGCGGCACACAAGAGACCCAGTACTTC
TRBJ2-1	TRBD2	TRBV18	few	CASSERGGQNNEQFF	TGTGCCAGCTCCGAGCGGGGGGGCCAAAACAATGAGCAGTTCTTC
TRBJ2-5	TRBD2	TRBV7-9	.	CASSPSGTGGQETQYF	TGTGCCAGCAGCCCCTCTGGCACCGGGGGGCAAGAGACCCAGTACTTC
TRBJ2-5	TRBD2	TRBV4-2	.	CASSQERGGEETQYF	TGTGCCAGCAGCCAAGAGCGGGGGGGCGAAGAGACCCAGTACTTC
TRBJ2-5	TRBD1	TRBV11-1	few	CASSRSQGIQETQYF	TGTGCCAGCAGCAGATCACAGGGGATCCAAGAGACCCAGTACTTC
TRBJ1-6	.	TRBV5-1	few	CASSLTGPNSPLHF	TGCGCCAGCAGCCTAACAGGGCCCAATTCACCCCTCCACTTT
TRBJ2-6	.	TRBV3-1	few	CASSHSSGANVLTF	TGTGCCAGCAGCCACAGCTCTGGGGCCAACGTCCTGACTTTC
TRBJ2-5	TRBD2	TRBV27	few	CASSLRPSGHQETQYF	TGTGCCAGCAGTTTAAGGCCTAGCGGCCACCAAGAGACCCAGTACTTC
TRBJ2-1	TRBD2	TRBV5-4	.	CASSTRSGGAKNEQFF	TGTGCCAGCAGCACTCGTAGCGGGGGGGCCAAAAATGAGCAGTTCTTC
TRBJ2-1	TRBD2	TRBV5-1	many	CASSPVAGGYNEQFF	TGCGCCAGCAGCCCAGTAGCGGGAGGCTACAATGAGCAGTTCTTC
TRBJ1-5	.	TRBV7-9	few	CASSHLTDTASQPQHF	TGTGCCAGCAGCCATCTGACGGACACTGCCTCTCAGCCCCAGCATTTT
TRBJ2-3	TRBD2	TRBV5-4	.	CASSLAPGTSGGRSDTQYF	TGTGCCAGCAGCTTGGCCCCCGGGACTAGCGGGGGGCGGTCAGATACGCAGTATTTT
TRBJ2-7	.	TRBV27	.	CASSFLGGVYEQYF	TGTGCCAGCAGTTTCCTCGGGGGAGTCTACGAGCAGTACTTC
TRBJ2-3	.	TRBV28	.	CASSTQAGISSDTQYF	TGTGCCAGCAGCACACAAGCCGGGATAAGTTCAGATACGCAGTATTTT
TRBJ2-2	.	TRBV20-1	few	CSARPGSRSTGELFF	TGCAGTGCTAGACCCGGGAGTCGTAGCACCGGGGAGCTGTTTTTT
TRBJ2-5	.	TRBV12-3/TRBV12-4	few	CASSFTIRLETQYF	TGTGCCAGCAGTTTTACAATCAGGTTGGAGACCCAGTACTTC
TRBJ1-6	TRBD1	TRBV5-1	few	CASSLGEGQGRSPLHF	TGCGCCAGCAGCTTGGGAGAGGGACAGGGTCGTTCACCCCTCCACTTT
TRBJ2-1	.	TRBV28	few	CASTADGYNEQFF	TGTGCCAGCACCGCGGACGGTTACAATGAGCAGTTCTTC
TRBJ2-1	TRBD2	TRBV5-5	.	CASSSGTSAVYNEQFF	TGTGCCAGCAGCTCCGGGACTAGTGCCGTATACAATGAGCAGTTCTTC
TRBJ2-3	.	TRBV6-5	few	CASSSPPRTDTQYF	TGTGCCAGCAGTTCACCGCCCAGAACAGATACGCAGTATTTT
TRBJ1-6	.	TRBV7-9	few	CASSSPPSPLHF	TGTGCCAGCAGCTCCCCTCCTTCACCCCTCCACTTT
TRBJ2-3	TRBD2	TRBV4-2	.	CASSHAPGLGAQYF	TGTGCCAGCAGCCATGCCCCGGGACTAGGGGCGCAGTATTTT
TRBJ2-7	TRBD1	TRBV20-1	.	CSTGQPPREQYF	TGCAGTACGGGACAGCCTCCTCGCGAGCAGTACTTC
TRBJ1-6	.	TRBV15	.	CATSKMTGYNSPLHF	TGTGCCACCAGCAAAATGACAGGTTATAATTCACCCCTCCACTTT
TRBJ2-1	TRBD1	TRBV6-1	.	CASSEYGTGASNEQFF	TGTGCCAGCAGTGAATACGGGACAGGGGCCTCCAATGAGCAGTTCTTC